The entry below gives a single TCR beta chain sequence along with its context. The protocol was immunoSEQ multiplex PCR, while the TCRdb copy is restricted to in-frame clones and leaves out a portion. The table shows 60,000 to 80,000 clones, with about 81% occurring only once. Looked up from germline, CDR1 is PRHDT and CDR2 is FYEKMQ (reference sequence). Trimming pared 5 bases from V and 3 bases from J, leaving 16 bases between. The CDR3 loop spans 16 amino acids. This record belongs to a study of OX40 agonist ivuxolimab in advanced cancers. Sequences were derived from CD4+ or CD8+ T cells sorted from blood, sampled in a trial of the OX40 agonist ivuxolimab. The receptor was isolated from an adult with an advanced solid tumor such as melanoma, head and neck, liver or kidney cancer. The rearrangement links TRBV13 to TRBJ1-4, with D possibly matching TRBD1 (6 bases). CDR3 in DNA: TGTGCCAGCAGCCCACAGGGATTCCGACCTAATGAAAAACTGTTTTTT. It specifies CASSPQGFRPNEKLFF.